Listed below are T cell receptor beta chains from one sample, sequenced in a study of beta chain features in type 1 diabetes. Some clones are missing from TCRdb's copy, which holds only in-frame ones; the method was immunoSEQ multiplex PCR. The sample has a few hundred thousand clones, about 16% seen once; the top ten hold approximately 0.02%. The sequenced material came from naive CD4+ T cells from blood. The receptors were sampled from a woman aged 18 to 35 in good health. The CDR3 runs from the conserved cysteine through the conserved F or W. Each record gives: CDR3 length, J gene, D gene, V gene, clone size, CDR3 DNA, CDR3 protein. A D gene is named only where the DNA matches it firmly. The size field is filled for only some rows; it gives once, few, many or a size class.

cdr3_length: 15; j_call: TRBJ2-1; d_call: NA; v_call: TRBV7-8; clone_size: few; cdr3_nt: TGTGCCAGCAGCTTAGACGGGGGATCCTACAATGAGCAGTTCTTC; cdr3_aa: CASSLDGGSYNEQFF
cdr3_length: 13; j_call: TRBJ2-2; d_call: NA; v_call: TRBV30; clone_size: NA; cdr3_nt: TGTGCCTGGAGTGCTCAGGGAACCGGGGAGCTGTTTTTT; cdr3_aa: CAWSAQGTGELFF
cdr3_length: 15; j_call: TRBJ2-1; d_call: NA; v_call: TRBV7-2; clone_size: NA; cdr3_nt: TGTGCCAGCAGCTCTCCGACAGGTGGCTACAATGAGCAGTTCTTC; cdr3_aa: CASSSPTGGYNEQFF
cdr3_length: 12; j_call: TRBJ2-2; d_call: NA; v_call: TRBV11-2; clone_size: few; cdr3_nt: TGTGCCAGCAGCTTAGCTCCCGGGGAGCTGTTTTTT; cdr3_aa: CASSLAPGELFF
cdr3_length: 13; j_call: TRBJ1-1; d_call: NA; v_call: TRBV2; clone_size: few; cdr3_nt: TGTGCCAGCAGTGGACAGCCGAACACTGAAGCTTTCTTT; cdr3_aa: CASSGQPNTEAFF
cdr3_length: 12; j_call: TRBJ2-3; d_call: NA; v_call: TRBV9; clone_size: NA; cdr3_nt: TGTGCCAGCAGCGTAGTGGCTGATACGCAGTATTTT; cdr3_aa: CASSVVADTQYF
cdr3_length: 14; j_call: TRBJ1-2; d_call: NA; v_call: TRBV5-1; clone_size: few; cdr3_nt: TGCGCCAGCAGCTTGGATACAGGGAACTATGGCTACACCTTC; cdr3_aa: CASSLDTGNYGYTF
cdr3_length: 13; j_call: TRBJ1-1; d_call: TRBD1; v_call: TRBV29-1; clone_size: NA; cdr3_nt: TGCAGCGGCCTCGGACAGGCGGGCACTGAAGCTTTCTTT; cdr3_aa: CSGLGQAGTEAFF
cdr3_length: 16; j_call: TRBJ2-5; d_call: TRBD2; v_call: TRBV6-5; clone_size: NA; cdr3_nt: TGTGCCAGCAGTTACCGGGCTAGCGGGAGCATAGAGACCCAGTACTTC; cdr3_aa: CASSYRASGSIETQYF
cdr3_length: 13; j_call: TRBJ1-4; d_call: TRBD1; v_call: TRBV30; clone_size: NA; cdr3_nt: TGTGCCTGGAGCGAAAGGGGGCTCGAAAAACTGTTTTTT; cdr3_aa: CAWSERGLEKLFF
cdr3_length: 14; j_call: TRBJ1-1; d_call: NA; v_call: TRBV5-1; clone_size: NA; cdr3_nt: TGCGCCAGCAGCTTGGGGGCGCTGGGCACTGAAGCTTTCTTT; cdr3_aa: CASSLGALGTEAFF
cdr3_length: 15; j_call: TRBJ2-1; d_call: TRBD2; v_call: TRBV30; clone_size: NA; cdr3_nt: TGTGCCTGGAGTGCCCCTAGCGGGCCCAAGAATGAGCAGTTCTTC; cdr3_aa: CAWSAPSGPKNEQFF
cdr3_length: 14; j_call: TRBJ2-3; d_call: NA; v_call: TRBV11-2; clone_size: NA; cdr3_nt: TGTGCCAGCAGCTACCGCCTGGGGAGAGATACGCAGTATTTT; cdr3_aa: CASSYRLGRDTQYF
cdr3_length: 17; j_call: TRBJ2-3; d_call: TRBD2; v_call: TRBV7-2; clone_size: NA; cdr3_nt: TGTGCCAGCAGCTTAGCCCCAAGGGCGGGGGGACCAGATACGCAGTATTTT; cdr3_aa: CASSLAPRAGGPDTQYF
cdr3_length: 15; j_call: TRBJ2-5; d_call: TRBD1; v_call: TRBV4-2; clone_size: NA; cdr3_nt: TGTGCCAGCAGTACTAAGGGTGACAGGGACGAGACCCAGTACTTC; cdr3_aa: CASSTKGDRDETQYF
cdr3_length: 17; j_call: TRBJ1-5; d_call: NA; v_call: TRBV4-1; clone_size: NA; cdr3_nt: TGCGCCAGCAGCCAAGATCATGCGGAGATTAGCAATCAGCCCCAGCATTTT; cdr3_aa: CASSQDHAEISNQPQHF
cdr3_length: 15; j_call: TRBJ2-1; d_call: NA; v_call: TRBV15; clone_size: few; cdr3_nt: TGTGCCACCAGCAGTTTCGGAGGAGGGAACAATGAGCAGTTCTTC; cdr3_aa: CATSSFGGGNNEQFF
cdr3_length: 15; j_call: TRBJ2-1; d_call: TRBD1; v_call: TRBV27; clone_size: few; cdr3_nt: TGTGCCAGCAGTTACGACAGGGGGGCGAGCGATGAGCAGTTCTTC; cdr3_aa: CASSYDRGASDEQFF
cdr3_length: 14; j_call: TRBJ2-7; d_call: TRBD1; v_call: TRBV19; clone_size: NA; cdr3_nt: TGTGCCAGTAGTATACGGGACAGCTCCTACGAGCAGTACTTC; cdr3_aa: CASSIRDSSYEQYF
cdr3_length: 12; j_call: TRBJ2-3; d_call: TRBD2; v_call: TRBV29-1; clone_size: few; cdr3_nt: TGCATCGCTAGCGGGAATGGTCGGTTGCAGTATTTT; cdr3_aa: CIASGNGRLQYF
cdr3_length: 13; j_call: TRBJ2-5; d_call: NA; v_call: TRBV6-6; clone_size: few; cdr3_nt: TGTGCCAGCGCCCACGGGGAGAAAGAGACCCAGTACTTC; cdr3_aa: CASAHGEKETQYF
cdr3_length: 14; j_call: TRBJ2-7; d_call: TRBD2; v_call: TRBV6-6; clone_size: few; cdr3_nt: TGTGCCAGCACCCGGACTAGCGGGAGTTACGAGCAGTACTTC; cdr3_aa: CASTRTSGSYEQYF
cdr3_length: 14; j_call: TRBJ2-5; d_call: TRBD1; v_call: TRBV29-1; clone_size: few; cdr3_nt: TGCAGCGTCCTGGACAGGCTCAAACAAGAGACCCAGTACTTC; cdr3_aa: CSVLDRLKQETQYF
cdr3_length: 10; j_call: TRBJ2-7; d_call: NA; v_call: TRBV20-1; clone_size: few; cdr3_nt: TGCAGTGCTAGCACTAGCGAGCAGTACTTC; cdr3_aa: CSASTSEQYF
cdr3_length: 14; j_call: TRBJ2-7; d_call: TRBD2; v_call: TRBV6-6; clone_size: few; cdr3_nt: TGTGCCAGCAGCAATGGACTAGTAGGCTACGAGCAGTACTTC; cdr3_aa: CASSNGLVGYEQYF
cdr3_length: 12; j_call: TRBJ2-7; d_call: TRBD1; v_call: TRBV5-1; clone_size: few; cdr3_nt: TGCGCCAGCAGCTTCGGACAGGGGGAGCAGTACTTC; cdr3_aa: CASSFGQGEQYF
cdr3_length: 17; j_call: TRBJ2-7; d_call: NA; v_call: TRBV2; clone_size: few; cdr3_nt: TGTGCCAGCAGTGTAATAGCCGGCCGCAATACTCCCTACGAGCAGTACTTC; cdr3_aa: CASSVIAGRNTPYEQYF
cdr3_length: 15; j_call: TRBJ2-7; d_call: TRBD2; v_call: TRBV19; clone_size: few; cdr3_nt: TGTGCCAGTAGTCCCGGCGGGAGGCCCTCCTACGAGCAGTACTTC; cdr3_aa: CASSPGGRPSYEQYF
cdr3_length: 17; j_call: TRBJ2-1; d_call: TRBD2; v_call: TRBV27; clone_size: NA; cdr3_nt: TGTGCCAGCACACAGTCAGAGGGGAGGGCAGTCTACAATGAGCAGTTCTTC; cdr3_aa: CASTQSEGRAVYNEQFF
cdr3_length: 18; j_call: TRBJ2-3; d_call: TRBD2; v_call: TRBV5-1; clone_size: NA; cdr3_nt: TGCGCCAGCAGCGAAACGAAGAGCGGGAGCCTGAGCACAGATACGCAGTATTTT; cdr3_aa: CASSETKSGSLSTDTQYF
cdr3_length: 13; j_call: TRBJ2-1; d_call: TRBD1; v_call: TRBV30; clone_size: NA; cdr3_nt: TGTGCCTGGAGTGGCAGACAGGGAGTAGGGCAGTTCTTC; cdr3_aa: CAWSGRQGVGQFF
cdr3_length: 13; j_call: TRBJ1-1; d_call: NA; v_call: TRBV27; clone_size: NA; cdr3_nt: TGTGCCAGCAGTTGGAGGCAGTCCACTGAAGCTTTCTTT; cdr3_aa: CASSWRQSTEAFF
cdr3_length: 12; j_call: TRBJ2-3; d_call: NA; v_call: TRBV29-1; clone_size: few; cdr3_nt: TGCAGCGTTGCGGAGAGCACAGATACGCAGTATTTT; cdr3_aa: CSVAESTDTQYF
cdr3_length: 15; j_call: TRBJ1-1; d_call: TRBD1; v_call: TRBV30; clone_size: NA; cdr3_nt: TGTGCCTGGCTCGACAGGGGAAGGCGGAACACTGAAGCTTTCTTT; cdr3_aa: CAWLDRGRRNTEAFF
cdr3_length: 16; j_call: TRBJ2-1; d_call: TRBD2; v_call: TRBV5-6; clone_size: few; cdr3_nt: TGTGCCAGCAGCTTGTTCAGCGGGAGGGCGTACAATGAGCAGTTCTTC; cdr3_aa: CASSLFSGRAYNEQFF
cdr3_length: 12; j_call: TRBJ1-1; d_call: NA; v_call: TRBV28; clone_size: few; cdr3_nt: TGTGCCAGCAGTTCCCGGTGGACTGAAGCTTTCTTT; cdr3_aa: CASSSRWTEAFF